The 17 T cell receptor beta chains given below trace back to one sample, sequenced in a study of blood T cell repertoires in COVID-19. Some clones are missing from TCRdb's copy, which holds only in-frame ones; the method was immunoSEQ multiplex PCR. The sample records around 140,000 clones, over 60% being singletons. Sample: PBMCs or T cells enriched from blood (not recorded which). The source of these receptors is a woman in her forties or fifties who had recovered from COVID-19.

The chain recombines TRBV28 with TRBJ2-5, with 15 bases fitting TRBD2. V gave up 5 bases and J gave up 4 bases; unmatched junction bases: 11. The CDR3 runs 18 residues. Germline lookup yields CDR1 MDHEN and CDR2 SYDVKM. In DNA, the CDR3 is TGTGCCAGCAGTCACCGGACTAGCGGGAGGGCAAGGGGAGAGACCCAGTACTTC. Amino acids: CASSHRTSGRARGETQYF.

The chain joins TRBV2 to TRBJ1-6; 7 nucleotides align to TRBD1. The CDR3 loop spans 16 amino acids. V trimming: 4 bases; J trimming: 5 bases; junction bases outside the gene matches: 8. Germline loops: CDR1 SNHLY, CDR2 FYNNEI. The CDR3 region is CASSGGIQGNNSPLHF. CDR3 coding DNA: TGTGCCAGCAGTGGGGGAATACAGGGGAATAATTCACCCCTCCACTTT.

This chain connects TRBV6-5 to TRBJ1-2; D not certain. CDR1 is MNHEY, CDR2 SVGAGI, per germline. This CDR3 contains 15 residues. With 7 bases removed from V and 0 bases from J, the gap between germline ends came to 15 bases. CDR3: CASTPGVRANYGYTF. The CDR3 DNA follows: TGTGCCAGCACCCCCGGGGTGCGAGCTAACTATGGCTACACCTTC.

V and J are TRBV29-1 and TRBJ2-7, with 10 bases aligning to TRBD2. After removal of 0 bases from V and 6 bases from J, the junction contained 8 bases not matched to a gene. The CDR3 has 15 amino acids. The germline gives CDR1 SQVTM, CDR2 ANQGSEA. The CDR3 nucleotides are TGCAGCGTTGAAGAGGGTGCTAGCGGGAGTTCCGAGCAGTACTTC. Translating it yields CSVEEGASGSSEQYF.

The rearrangement links TRBV3-1 (or the pseudogene TRBV3-2) to TRBJ2-3, with 9 nucleotides matching TRBD2. This CDR3 spans 15 amino acids. Trimming removed 4 bases from V and 4 bases from J; junction bases left unmatched: 6. In germline, CDR1 is LGHDT, CDR2 YNNKEL (reference sequence). The CDR3 reads CASSPPVAGADTQYF. For the CDR3, the DNA is TGTGCCAGCAGCCCCCCGGTAGCGGGGGCAGATACGCAGTATTTT.

In nucleotides, the CDR3 is TGTGCCAGCAGCCAAGATATCACAGGGTTCTACGAGCAGTACTTC. Translating gives CASSQDITGFYEQYF. The chain joins TRBV3-1 (or the pseudogene TRBV3-2) to TRBJ2-7; tentatively, D is TRBD1 (6 bases). V lost 0 bases, J lost 3 bases, and 12 bases lay in between. The CDR3 covers 15 residues. Per germline, CDR1 LGHDT and CDR2 YNNKEL (reference sequence).

This clone came up a few times. CDR3 sequence: CASSQDSGYYGYTF. The CDR3 DNA is TGTGCCAGCAGCCAAGATTCAGGGTACTATGGCTACACCTTC. V is TRBV14 and J is TRBJ1-2, with a weak D call TRBD1 (5 bases). This CDR3 spans 14 amino acids. With 0 bases removed from V and 3 bases from J, the gap between germline ends came to 8 bases. Germline values: CDR1 SGHDN, CDR2 FVKESK. Together with reference TRBV14 and TRBJ1-2, the CDR3 gives the full variable domain: EAGVTQFPSHSVIEKGQTVTLRCDPISGHDNLYWYRRVMGKEIKFLLHFVKESKQDESGMPNNRFLAERTGGTYSTLKVQPAELEDSGVYFCASSQDSGYYGYTFGSGTRLTVV.

The V call is TRBV10-3, the J call TRBJ2-7, with D tentatively TRBD1 (6 bases). Germline loops: CDR1 ENHRY, CDR2 SYGVKD. V dropped 4 bases and J dropped 4 bases, with 14 bases sitting between them. The CDR3 is made up of 14 amino acids. The CDR3 protein is CAISGAGAFYEQYF. As DNA, the CDR3 is TGTGCCATCAGTGGCGCAGGGGCTTTTTACGAGCAGTACTTC.

This clone was recorded a few times. This rearrangement joins TRBV5-8 to TRBJ2-1; perhaps TRBD1 as D (6 bases). The CDR3 sequence is 14 residues long. V was shortened by 5 bases and J by 8 bases, with 17 bases between the two germline ends. Germline-derived CDR1 and CDR2 are SGHTS and YDEGEE. CDR3: CASSPGQYGDEQFF. CDR3 bases: TGTGCCAGCAGTCCAGGACAGTACGGCGATGAGCAGTTCTTC.

The genes are TRBV7-9 and TRBJ1-2; a weak D match, TRBD1 (5 bases). Germline CDR1 SEHNR, CDR2 FQNEAQ (reference sequence). The CDR3 runs to 16 residues. V lost 1 base and J 2 bases, leaving 14 bases between the germline ends. CDR3 DNA: TGTGCCAGCAGCTTAGGGGGTGCGACAGCGAACTATGGCTACACCTTC. Protein: CASSLGGATANYGYTF.

V and J are TRBV7-2 and TRBJ1-1; 7 bases agree with TRBD1. Losses at the gene ends were 8 bases for V and 6 bases for J; bases not matched to a gene: 15. Germline V gene lookup returns CDR1 SGHTA and CDR2 FQGNSA. The CDR3 consists of 15 residues. The chain's CDR3 is CASCTEDRANSEAFF. The CDR3 bases are TGTGCCAGCTGTACTGAAGACAGGGCTAATTCTGAAGCTTTCTTT.

This clone showed up just once. The chain is built from TRBV12-3 or TRBV12-4 and TRBJ2-3; D unresolved. V was clipped by 6 bases and J by 6 bases, with 10 bases between them. The CDR3 has 12 residues. CDR3 coding DNA: TGTGCCAGCAGCCCTCAGTGGGATACGCAGTATTTT. Translated, it gives CASSPQWDTQYF.

The chain combines TRBV11-2 with TRBJ1-2; D gene uncertain. The germline V and J ends were trimmed by 3 bases and 7 bases, with 15 bases remaining between them. This CDR3 is built from 14 residues. The germline V gene has CDR1 SGHAT and CDR2 FQNNGV. The CDR3 loop reads CASSLRAGSAGYTF. Written as DNA, the CDR3 is TGTGCCAGCAGCTTGCGGGCCGGGTCCGCTGGCTACACCTTC.

The chain carries TRBV3-1 (or the pseudogene TRBV3-2) and TRBJ1-2, with D possibly matching TRBD1 (6 bases). Deletions cut 4 bases from V and 5 bases from J, with 8 bases between. Germline CDR1 LGHDT, CDR2 YNNKEL (reference sequence). The CDR3 is made up of 12 amino acids. CDR3 protein: CASSRTGYGYTF. CDR3 in DNA: TGTGCCAGCAGCCGTACAGGGTATGGCTACACCTTC.

The V and J genes are TRBV29-1 and TRBJ2-3, with 11 bases fitting TRBD2. Trimming took 7 bases from V and 4 from J; bases not matched to a gene: 10. CDR1 is SQVTM, CDR2 ANQGSEA, per germline. CDR3 size: 15 residues. CDR3 sequence: CSAYIIAGGPDTQYF. The CDR3 bases are TGCAGCGCATATATAATAGCGGGGGGGCCAGATACGCAGTATTTT.

CDR3 sequence reads: CASSLGPGGSYEQYF. The CDR3 nucleotides are TGCGCCAGCAGCTTGGGGCCAGGGGGCTCCTACGAGCAGTACTTC. The chain combines TRBV5-1 with TRBJ2-7; TRBD1 matches 7 bases. The CDR3 has 15 amino acids. Germline CDR1 reads SGHRS; CDR2 reads YFSETQ. Unmatched junction bases numbered 3, after V lost 0 bases and J lost 0 bases.

A single count supports this clone. V and J are TRBV3-1 (or the pseudogene TRBV3-2) and TRBJ2-7; 8 nucleotides line up with TRBD1. The CDR3 is 14 amino acids. The germline gives CDR1 LGHDT, CDR2 YNNKEL (reference sequence). J lost 6 bases, V lost 0 bases, and 4 bases had no gene match. The CDR3 nucleotides read TGTGCCAGCAGCCAAGACAGGGGGCGCGGCGAGCAGTACTTC. Translation gives CASSQDRGRGEQYF.